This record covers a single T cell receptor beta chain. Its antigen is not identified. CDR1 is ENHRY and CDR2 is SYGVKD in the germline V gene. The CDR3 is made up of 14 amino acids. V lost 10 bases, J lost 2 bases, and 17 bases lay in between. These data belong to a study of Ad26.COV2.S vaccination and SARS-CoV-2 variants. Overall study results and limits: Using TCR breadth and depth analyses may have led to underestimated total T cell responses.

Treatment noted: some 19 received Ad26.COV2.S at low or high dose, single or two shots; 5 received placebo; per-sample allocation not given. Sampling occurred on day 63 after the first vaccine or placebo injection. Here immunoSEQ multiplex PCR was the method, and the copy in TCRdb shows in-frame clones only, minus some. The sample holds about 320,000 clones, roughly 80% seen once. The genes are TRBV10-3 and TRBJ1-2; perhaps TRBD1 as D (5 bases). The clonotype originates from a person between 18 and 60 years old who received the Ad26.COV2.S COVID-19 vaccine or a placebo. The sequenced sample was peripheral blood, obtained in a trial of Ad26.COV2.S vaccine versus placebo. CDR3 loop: CATPSDGGNYGYTF. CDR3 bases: TGTGCCACCCCCAGTGATGGGGGAAACTATGGCTACACCTTC.